Below, 31 T cell receptor beta chains from the same sample are listed, as sequenced in a study of T cell responses to AZD1222 COVID-19 vaccine. Method: immunoSEQ multiplex PCR; TCRdb's copy keeps in-frame clones and lacks some. Here the sample spans around 99,000 clones, approximately 93% being singletons. Material: peripheral blood, obtained 28 days after the second AZD1222 dose. These receptors were taken from an adult who received the AZD1222 COVID-19 vaccine.

This clone was observed a single time. The chain employs TRBV19 and TRBJ2-1; 10 bases fit TRBD2. The V gene end was trimmed by 5 bases and the J gene end by 9 bases; junction bases not matched to a gene: 25. The CDR3 length is 20 residues. The germline V gene has CDR1 LNHDA and CDR2 SQIVND (reference sequence). This chain's CDR3 is CASSPRQGSLAGEARSEQFF. The CDR3 region has the DNA TGTGCCAGTAGTCCAAGACAGGGGTCCCTAGCGGGAGAGGCTAGGAGTGAGCAGTTCTTC.

This clone was seen just once. The rearrangement uses TRBV6-5 and TRBJ1-5, with TRBD1 matching over 7 bases. The ends lost 7 bases at V and 3 bases at J; junction bases unmatched: 6. Per the germline V gene, CDR1 is MNHEY and CDR2 is SVGAGI. CDR3 length: 14 residues. This CDR3 reads CASKGGQLNQPQHF. Here the CDR3 DNA reads TGTGCCAGCAAGGGGGGACAGCTCAATCAGCCCCAGCATTTT.

V gene TRBV27 combines with J gene TRBJ2-1; the match to TRBD2 covers 14 bases. CDR1 and CDR2 (germline): MNHEY, SMNVEV (reference sequence). Trimming at V came to 5 bases and at J to 6 bases, leaving 6 bases not matched to a gene. The CDR3 spans 16 residues. The CDR3 DNA reads TGTGCCAGCAGTCTCTTGACTAGCGGGAGGGTCAATGAGCAGTTCTTC. This codes for CASSLLTSGRVNEQFF.

The chain couples TRBV5-1 to TRBJ1-1; no firm D call. Trimming removed 1 base at V and 1 base at J, with 8 bases between. CDR3 size: 14 residues. Germline loops: CDR1 SGHRS, CDR2 YFSETQ. The CDR3 DNA is TGCGCCAGCAGCTTGTTTACAGAGAACACTGAAGCTTTCTTT. This gives the protein CASSLFTENTEAFF.

V usage is TRBV21-1 and J usage is TRBJ1-4; no check of the table's D call, TRBD1, against the DNA was made. TRBV21-1 constitutes a pseudogene. The CDR3 runs 15 residues. The CDR3 spells CASNVRDRSNEKLFF. The CDR3 region has the DNA TGTGCCAGCAACGTTAGGGACAGGAGTAATGAAAAACTGTTTTTT.

CDR3 in amino acids: CASSSRTGDGAADSYSNQPQHF. CDR3 in DNA: TGTGCCAGCAGCTCAAGGACAGGGGATGGGGCGGCGGACAGCTATAGCAATCAGCCCCAGCATTTT. J is TRBJ1-5 and V is TRBV7-8; TRBD1 aligns across 9 bases. V dropped 4 bases and J dropped 0; count of bases not matched to a gene: 22. The CDR3 length is 22 residues. Germline lookup yields CDR1 SGHVS and CDR2 FQNEAQ.

Only one count was recorded for this clone. This sample includes further DNA sequences coding for the same CDR3. This chain uses TRBV19 with TRBJ1-1; perhaps TRBD1 as D (5 bases). There are 13 residues in the CDR3. The V and J ends lost 3 bases and 2 bases respectively, with 7 bases between them. Germline V lookup: CDR1 LNHDA, CDR2 SQIVND (reference sequence). The CDR3 coding sequence is TGTGCCAGTAGTATCCAGGGAAACACTGAAGCTTTCTTT. Its translation is CASSIQGNTEAFF.

The chain uses TRBV28 and TRBJ2-2; D perhaps matches TRBD1 (5 bases). The V end was cut by 3 bases, the J end by 7 bases, with 9 bases between. This CDR3 region has 13 residues. Germline assignment: CDR1 MDHEN and CDR2 SYDVKM. Here the CDR3 reads CASSFRVSGELFF. CDR3 bases: TGTGCCAGCAGTTTCAGGGTTAGCGGGGAGCTGTTTTTT.

The V gene is TRBV5-1, the J gene TRBJ2-7, with D maybe TRBD2 (6 bases). The CDR3 has 16 amino acids. V lost 0 bases to trimming and J lost 5 bases, with 18 bases between them. Germline V lookup: CDR1 SGHRS, CDR2 YFSETQ. The CDR3 reads CASSLEASKGLNEQYF. CDR3 bases: TGCGCCAGCAGCTTGGAAGCTTCGAAGGGACTGAACGAGCAGTACTTC.

The chain joins TRBV24-1 to TRBJ1-1; 9 bases are a match to TRBD1. V was clipped by 0 bases and J by 5 bases; unmatched bases: 9. The CDR3 spans 17 residues. Germline V gives CDR1 KGHDR, CDR2 SFDVKD. CDR3 amino acids: CATSDLRWDRERTEAFF. CDR3 DNA sequence: TGTGCCACCAGTGATTTGAGATGGGACAGGGAAAGGACTGAAGCTTTCTTT.

The CDR3: CASRRQGSNQPQHF. In DNA, the CDR3 is TGTGCCAGCAGACGACAGGGGAGCAATCAGCCCCAGCATTTT. J is TRBJ1-5 and V is TRBV28, with TRBD1 matching 8 bases. This CDR3 is 14 amino acids long. V gave up 6 bases and J gave up 1 base; unmatched junction bases: 2. Per germline, CDR1 MDHEN and CDR2 SYDVKM.

The chain combines TRBV5-1 with TRBJ2-5; TRBD1 matches at 11 bases. Germline CDR1 reads SGHRS; CDR2 reads YFSETQ. J lost 1 base, V lost 0 bases, and 5 bases had no gene match. CDR3 length: 17 residues. The CDR3 sequence is CASSLASDRGPQETQYF. The CDR3 DNA reads TGCGCCAGCAGCTTGGCCTCGGACAGGGGGCCCCAAGAGACCCAGTACTTC.

The gene calls are TRBV5-1 and TRBJ2-2; D is uncertain. CDR1 is SGHRS, CDR2 YFSETQ, per germline. With 0 bases removed from V and 1 base from J, the gap between germline ends came to 10 bases. The CDR3 covers 16 residues. This chain's CDR3 is CASSLDVKVNTGELFF. The CDR3 nucleotides are TGCGCCAGCAGCTTGGACGTTAAGGTGAACACCGGGGAGCTGTTTTTT.

This clone was seen only a few times. This chain joins TRBV5-4 and TRBJ1-2, with D possibly TRBD1 on 5 matching bases. There are 15 residues in the CDR3. The V end lost 4 bases, the J end lost 3 bases, and 16 bases lay between the germline ends. Germline lookup yields CDR1 SGHNT and CDR2 YYREEE (reference sequence). The CDR3 loop is CASSHKQTAHYGYTF. CDR3 DNA: TGTGCCAGCAGCCATAAACAGACAGCTCACTATGGCTACACCTTC. Together with reference TRBV5-4 and TRBJ1-2, the CDR3 gives the full variable domain: ETGVTQSPTHLIKTRGQQVTLRCSSQSGHNTVSWYQQALGQGPQFIFQYYREEENGRGNFPPRFSGLQFPNYSSELNVNALELDDSALYLCASSHKQTAHYGYTFGSGTRLTVV.

The V gene is TRBV19, the J gene TRBJ1-6, with D maybe TRBD1 (5 bases). CDR1 and CDR2 (germline): LNHDA, SQIVND (reference sequence). This CDR3 contains 14 residues. The V gene lost 7 bases and the J gene lost 9 bases, with 16 bases spanning the gap. The chain's CDR3 is CASTTGREGSPLHF. DNA of the CDR3: TGTGCCAGTACCACCGGCAGGGAGGGTTCACCCCTCCACTTT.

The chain combines TRBV28 with TRBJ2-5, with 7 bases matching TRBD1. Germline values: CDR1 MDHEN, CDR2 SYDVKM. The J segment lost 3 bases and the V segment lost 6 bases, leaving 1 base of the junction unmatched. CDR3 length: 12 residues. As DNA, the CDR3 is TGTGCCAGCAGCGGGACAGAAGAGACCCAGTACTTC. Protein sequence: CASSGTEETQYF.

The chain joins TRBV6-2 or TRBV6-3 to TRBJ2-7; 9 bases are a match to TRBD2. Germline CDR1 is MNHEY and CDR2 is SVGEGT. CDR3 length equals 17 residues. V gave up 0 bases and J gave up 5 bases; unmatched junction bases: 11. The CDR3 loop is CASSYSLAGPRGDEQYF. The CDR3 nucleotides are TGTGCCAGCAGTTACTCCCTAGCGGGACCCCGCGGCGACGAGCAGTACTTC.

This clone has a single count. The V call is TRBV5-4, the J call TRBJ1-3, with 8 bases identical to TRBD1. The CDR3 runs 15 residues. The germline V gene encodes CDR1 SGHNT and CDR2 YYREEE (reference sequence). Trimming at V came to 0 bases and at J to 2 bases, leaving 1 base not matched to a gene. This CDR3 reads CASSLVTGAGNTIYF. DNA for the CDR3: TGTGCCAGCAGCTTGGTGACAGGGGCTGGAAACACCATATATTTT.

The rearrangement uses TRBV12-3 or TRBV12-4 and TRBJ1-1, with 8 bases fitting TRBD1. The trim removed 6 bases at V and 5 bases at J, leaving 5 bases unmatched. This CDR3 region has 13 residues. As DNA, the CDR3 is TGTGCCAGCAGGACAGGGGAGGGGACTGAAGCTTTCTTT. Its protein product is CASRTGEGTEAFF.

The V gene is TRBV4-3, the J gene TRBJ1-3; no clear D gene. CDR3 length: 18 residues. V shed 0 bases and J shed 4 bases, with 19 bases lying between them. Germline values: CDR1 LGHNA, CDR2 YSLEER. In nucleotides, the CDR3 is TGCGCCAGCAGCCAAGATTTCCCAGGAAGCACCGTCGGAAACACCATATATTTT. This gives the protein CASSQDFPGSTVGNTIYF.

Only a few counts were recorded for this clone. This rearrangement joins TRBV11-3 to TRBJ2-2; 11 bases align to TRBD2. Germline V gene lookup returns CDR1 SGHNT and CDR2 YENEEA. The CDR3 covers 17 residues. Losses at the gene ends were 4 bases for V and 5 bases for J; bases not matched to a gene: 9. CDR3 protein: CASSWGVGTSGTGELFF. In nucleotides, the CDR3 is TGTGCCAGCAGCTGGGGGGTAGGGACTAGCGGTACCGGGGAGCTGTTTTTT.

This chain uses TRBV10-3 with TRBJ2-3; D might be TRBD1 or TRBD2, each matching 5 bases. This CDR3 region has 14 residues. Germline CDR1 and CDR2: ENHRY and SYGVKD. V was trimmed by 2 bases and J by 1 base, leaving 7 bases between them. The CDR3 loop reads CAISEGGGTDTQYF. Here the CDR3 DNA reads TGTGCCATCAGTGAGGGGGGTGGCACAGATACGCAGTATTTT.

The CDR3 DNA is TGTGCCAGCAGCAAAGGTAAAGGGTCTTGGAATGAGCAGTTCTTC. This gives the protein CASSKGKGSWNEQFF. J is TRBJ2-1 and V is TRBV21-1. TRBV21-1 is a pseudogene. The CDR3 extends over 15 amino acids.

This clone appeared a few times. J is TRBJ2-1 and V is TRBV7-9; D remains unclear. With 5 bases removed from V and 8 bases from J, the gap between germline ends came to 16 bases. The V gene's germline CDR1 is SEHNR and CDR2 FQNEAQ (reference sequence). The CDR3 extends over 14 amino acids. The CDR3 bases are TGTGCCAGCAGCCCCTGGGGAACGAGCGATGAGCAGTTCTTC. Translated, it gives CASSPWGTSDEQFF.

V and J are TRBV5-4 and TRBJ2-1; D possibly corresponds to TRBD1 (6 bases). The ends were cut back, 4 bases at V and 5 bases at J, with 13 bases in the middle. CDR3 length equals 14 residues. Per germline, CDR1 SGHNT and CDR2 YYREEE (reference sequence). The CDR3 DNA is TGTGCCAGCAGCCGCCCTGGACAGAACAATGAGCAGTTCTTC. This sequence encodes CASSRPGQNNEQFF.

This chain joins TRBV28 and TRBJ2-5, with a tentative D call TRBD2 (6 bases). Germline assignment: CDR1 MDHEN and CDR2 SYDVKM. V dropped 6 bases and J dropped 5 bases, with 22 bases sitting between them. The CDR3 contains 16 residues. CDR3 amino acids: CASSPPANTAGETQYF. CDR3 DNA: TGTGCCAGCAGCCCCCCAGCCAACACCGCGGGGGAGACCCAGTACTTC.

The chain combines TRBV15 with TRBJ2-7; no clear D. The CDR3 sequence is 16 residues long. The germline CDR1 and CDR2 sequences are LNHNV and YYDKDF (reference sequence). Trimming shortened V by 2 bases and J by 2 bases, and 16 bases separated the two germline ends. CDR3 in DNA: TGTGCCACCAGCAGACCGTACACAGACGCAACCTACGAGCAGTACTTC. Translating gives CATSRPYTDATYEQYF. The full variable domain, rest sourced from reference TRBV15 and TRBJ2-7, is DAMVIQNPRYQVTQFGKPVTLSCSQTLNHNVMYWYQQKSSQAPKLLFHYYDKDFNNEADTPDNFQSRRPNTSFCFLDIRSPGLGDTAMYLCATSRPYTDATYEQYFGPGTRLTVT.

This rearrangement joins TRBV24-1 to TRBJ1-2; maybe TRBD1 (6 bases). Germline V gene lookup returns CDR1 KGHDR and CDR2 SFDVKD. Trimming took 7 bases from V and 2 from J, leaving 10 bases between them. The CDR3 has 13 residues. The CDR3 reads CATSLTGNYGYTF. CDR3 bases: TGTGCCACCAGCTTGACAGGCAACTATGGCTACACCTTC.

The rearrangement uses TRBV3-1 (or the pseudogene TRBV3-2) and TRBJ1-1, with 8 bases that match TRBD1. Germline V gene data show CDR1 as LGHDT and CDR2 as YNNKEL (reference sequence). With V trimmed by 4 bases and J by 4 bases, 11 bases remained unmatched. The length of the CDR3 is 16 residues. The CDR3 region is CASSPRIQGVGTEAFF. DNA of the CDR3: TGTGCCAGCAGCCCTAGGATACAGGGGGTAGGCACTGAAGCTTTCTTT.

The chain combines TRBV6-2 or TRBV6-3 with TRBJ2-3; 7 bases agree with TRBD2. With 0 bases clipped from V and 2 bases from J, the junction kept 5 bases outside the gene matches. Germline CDR1 reads MNHEY; CDR2 reads SVGEGT. This CDR3 spans 16 amino acids. CDR3 coding DNA: TGTGCCAGCAGTTACTCATCAGCGGGAAACACAGATACGCAGTATTTT. Amino acids: CASSYSSAGNTDTQYF.

The chain combines TRBV19 with TRBJ2-3; 8 bases fit TRBD2. Germline V gene lookup returns CDR1 LNHDA and CDR2 SQIVND (reference sequence). This CDR3 spans 19 amino acids. With V trimmed by 5 bases and J by 2 bases, 18 bases remained unmatched. In DNA, the CDR3 is TGTGCCAGTAGTCCCCTTCGGAGCGGGAGAGGGGGGGCCACAGATACGCAGTATTTT. The encoded protein is CASSPLRSGRGGATDTQYF.